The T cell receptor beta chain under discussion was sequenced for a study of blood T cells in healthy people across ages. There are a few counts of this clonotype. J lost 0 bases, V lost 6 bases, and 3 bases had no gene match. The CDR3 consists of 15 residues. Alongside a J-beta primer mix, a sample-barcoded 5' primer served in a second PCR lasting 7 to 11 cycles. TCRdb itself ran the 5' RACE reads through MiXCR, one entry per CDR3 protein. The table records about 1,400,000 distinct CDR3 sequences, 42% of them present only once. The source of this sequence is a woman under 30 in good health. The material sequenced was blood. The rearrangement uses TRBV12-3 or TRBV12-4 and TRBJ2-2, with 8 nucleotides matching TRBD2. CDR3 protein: CASRGSGANTGELFF. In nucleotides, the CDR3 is TGTGCCAGCAGAGGTAGCGGGGCGAACACCGGGGAGCTGTTTTTT.